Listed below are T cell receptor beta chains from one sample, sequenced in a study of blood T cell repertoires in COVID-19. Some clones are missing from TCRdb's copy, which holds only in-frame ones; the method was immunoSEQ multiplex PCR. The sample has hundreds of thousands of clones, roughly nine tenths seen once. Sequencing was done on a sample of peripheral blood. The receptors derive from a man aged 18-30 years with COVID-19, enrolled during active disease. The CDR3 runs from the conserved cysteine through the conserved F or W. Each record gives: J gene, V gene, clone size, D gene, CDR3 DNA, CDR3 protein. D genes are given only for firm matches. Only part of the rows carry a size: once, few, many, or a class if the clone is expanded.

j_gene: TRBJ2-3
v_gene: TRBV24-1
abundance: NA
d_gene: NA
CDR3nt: TGTGCCACCGCACAGGCCACTAGCACAGATACGCAGTATTTT
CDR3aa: CATAQATSTDTQYF

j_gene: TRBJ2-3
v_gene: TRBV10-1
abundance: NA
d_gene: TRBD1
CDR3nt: TGCGCCAGCAGTGAGTCGGGCAGGGGGAATACGCAGTATTTT
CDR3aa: CASSESGRGNTQYF

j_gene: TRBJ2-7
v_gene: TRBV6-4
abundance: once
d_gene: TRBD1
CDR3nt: TGTGCCATCACGACAGGGGAATGGCACGAGCAGTACTTC
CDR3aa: CAITTGEWHEQYF

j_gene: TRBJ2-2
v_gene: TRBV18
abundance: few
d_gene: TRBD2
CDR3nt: TGTGCCAGCTCACCGTCTAGCGGGAACACCGGGGAGCTGTTTTTT
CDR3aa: CASSPSSGNTGELFF

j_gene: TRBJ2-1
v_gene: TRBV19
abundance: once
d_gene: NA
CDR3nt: TGTGCCAGTAGTATAGTACCACTCAATGAGCAGTTCTTC
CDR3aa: CASSIVPLNEQFF

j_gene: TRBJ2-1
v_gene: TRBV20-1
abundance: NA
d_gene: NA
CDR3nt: TGCAGTGCTAGTAGACAGGTCCGGTCCTACAATGAGCAGTTCTTC
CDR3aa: CSASRQVRSYNEQFF

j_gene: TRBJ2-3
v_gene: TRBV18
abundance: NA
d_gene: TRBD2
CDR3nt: TGTGCCAGCTCACCGTACGCGCCGGGACTCGGGGGGACAGATACGCAGTATTTT
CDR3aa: CASSPYAPGLGGTDTQYF

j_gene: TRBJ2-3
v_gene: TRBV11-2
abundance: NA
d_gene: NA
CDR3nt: TGTGCCAGCAGCTTAGGGGGGGGCTTAGGGAGCACAGATACGCAGTATTTT
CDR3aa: CASSLGGGLGSTDTQYF

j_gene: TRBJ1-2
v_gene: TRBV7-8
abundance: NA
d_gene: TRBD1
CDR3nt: TGTGCCAGCAGCCGCAGGGGGGCAGGGGACTATGGCTACACCTTC
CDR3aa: CASSRRGAGDYGYTF

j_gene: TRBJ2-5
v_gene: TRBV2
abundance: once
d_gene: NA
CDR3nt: TGTGCCAGCGGCTCCGGGCCGCGGGTACAAGAGACCCAGTACTTC
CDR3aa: CASGSGPRVQETQYF

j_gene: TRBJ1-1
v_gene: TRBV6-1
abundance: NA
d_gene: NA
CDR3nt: TGTGCCAGCAGTGAACGGGGATTAGACACTGAAGCTTTCTTT
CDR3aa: CASSERGLDTEAFF

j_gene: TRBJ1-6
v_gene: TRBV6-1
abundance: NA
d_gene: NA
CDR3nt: TGTGCCAGCAGTGAACTAGGGGATTATAATTCACCCCTCCACTTT
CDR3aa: CASSELGDYNSPLHF

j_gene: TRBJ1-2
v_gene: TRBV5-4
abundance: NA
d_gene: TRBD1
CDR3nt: TGTGCCAGCAGCTTGGCCTTTCAGACAGGGAAGGGGGGCTACACCTTC
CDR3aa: CASSLAFQTGKGGYTF

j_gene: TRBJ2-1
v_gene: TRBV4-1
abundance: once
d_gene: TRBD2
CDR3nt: TGCGCCAGCAGCCAAGATGCCGTGTGGGGACTAGCGGGAGTCTTTGAGCAGTTCTTC
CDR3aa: CASSQDAVWGLAGVFEQFF

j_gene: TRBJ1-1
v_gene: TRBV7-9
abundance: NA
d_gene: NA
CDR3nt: TGTGCCAGCAGCCCTGTCCGGGGATTGAACACTGAAGCTTTCTTT
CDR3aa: CASSPVRGLNTEAFF

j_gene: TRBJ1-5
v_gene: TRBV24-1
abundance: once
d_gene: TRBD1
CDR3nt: TGTGCCACCAGTGATTTGGGACAGGGGGAGGGTAGCAATCAGCCCCAGCATTTT
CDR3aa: CATSDLGQGEGSNQPQHF

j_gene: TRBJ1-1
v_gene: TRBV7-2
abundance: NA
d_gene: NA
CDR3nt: TGTGCCAGCAGCTTAGGACAGCACACTGAAGCTTTCTTT
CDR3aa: CASSLGQHTEAFF

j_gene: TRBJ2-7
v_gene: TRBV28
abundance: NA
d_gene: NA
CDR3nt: TGTGCCAGCAGTTTAACCCGGGATATCAACGAGCAGTACTTC
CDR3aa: CASSLTRDINEQYF

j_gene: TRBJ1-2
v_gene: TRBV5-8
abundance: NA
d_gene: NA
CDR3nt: TGTGCCAGCAGCTTCTGGGTCGGGGATAACGGGGGCTACACCTTC
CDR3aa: CASSFWVGDNGGYTF

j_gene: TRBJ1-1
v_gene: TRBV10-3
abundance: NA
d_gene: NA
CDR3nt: TGTGCCATCACCCGGGACACAACCATGAACACTGAAGCTTTCTTT
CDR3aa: CAITRDTTMNTEAFF

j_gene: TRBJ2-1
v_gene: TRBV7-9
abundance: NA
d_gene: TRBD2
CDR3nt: TGTGCCAGCAGCCGGGGGGGTTCCTACAATGAGCAGTTCTTC
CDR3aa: CASSRGGSYNEQFF

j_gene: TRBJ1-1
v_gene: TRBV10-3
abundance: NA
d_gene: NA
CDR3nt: TGTGCCACAGGGCATGGGGCAGGGAACACTGAAGCTTTCTTT
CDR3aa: CATGHGAGNTEAFF